Sequencing of this T cell receptor (beta chain) was carried out in a study of OX40 agonist ivuxolimab in advanced cancers. For the study at large: Patients were dosed intravenously with ivuxolimab at 0.01 to 10 mg/kg every 2 weeks. Overall study results and limits: Normalized T-cell clonal expansion was also low in a subset of nonresponders.

Repertoires were generated with immunoSEQ multiplex PCR, while TCRdb's copy carries only in-frame clones and drops some. The sample lists 60,000 to 70,000 clones, approximately 90% seen once, with 1.9% in the top ten. With respect to this clone: The antigen remains undetermined.

This CDR3 region has 15 residues. The germline gives CDR1 SGHRS, CDR2 YFSETQ. Deletions cut 4 bases from V and 3 bases from J, with 13 bases between. The chain has TRBV5-1 and TRBJ1-4; weak D call: TRBD1 (5 bases). This sample comprised CD4+ or CD8+ T cells sorted from blood, obtained in a trial of the OX40 agonist ivuxolimab. The receptor was derived from an adult with an advanced solid tumor such as melanoma, head and neck, liver or kidney cancer. Here the CDR3 reads CASSAGPGANEKLFF. The CDR3 nucleotides are TGCGCCAGCAGCGCGGGGCCCGGGGCTAATGAAAAACTGTTTTTT.